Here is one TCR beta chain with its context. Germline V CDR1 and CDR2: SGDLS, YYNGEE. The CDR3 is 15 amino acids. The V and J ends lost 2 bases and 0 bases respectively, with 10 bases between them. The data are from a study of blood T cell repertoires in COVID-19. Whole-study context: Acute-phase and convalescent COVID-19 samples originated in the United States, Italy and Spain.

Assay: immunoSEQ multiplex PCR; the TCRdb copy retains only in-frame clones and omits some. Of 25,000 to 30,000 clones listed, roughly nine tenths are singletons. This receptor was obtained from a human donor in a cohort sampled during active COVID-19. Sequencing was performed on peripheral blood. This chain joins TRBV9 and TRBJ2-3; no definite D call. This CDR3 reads CASSVSLPSTDTQYF. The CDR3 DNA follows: TGTGCCAGCAGCGTCTCCCTACCTAGCACAGATACGCAGTATTTT.